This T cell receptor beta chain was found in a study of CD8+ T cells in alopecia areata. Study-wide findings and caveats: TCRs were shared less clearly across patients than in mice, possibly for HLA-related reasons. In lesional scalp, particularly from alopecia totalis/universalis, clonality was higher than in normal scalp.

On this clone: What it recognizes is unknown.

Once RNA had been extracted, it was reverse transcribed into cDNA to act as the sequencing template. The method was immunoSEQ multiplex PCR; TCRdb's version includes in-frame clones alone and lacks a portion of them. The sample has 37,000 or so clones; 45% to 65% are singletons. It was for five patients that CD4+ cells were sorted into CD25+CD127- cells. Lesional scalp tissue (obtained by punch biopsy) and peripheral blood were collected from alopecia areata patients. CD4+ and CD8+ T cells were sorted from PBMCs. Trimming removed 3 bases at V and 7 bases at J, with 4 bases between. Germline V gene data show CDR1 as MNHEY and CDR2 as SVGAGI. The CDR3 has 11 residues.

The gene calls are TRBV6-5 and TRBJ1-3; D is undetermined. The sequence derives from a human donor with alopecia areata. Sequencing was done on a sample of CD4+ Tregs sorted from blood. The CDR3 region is CASSYSNTIYF. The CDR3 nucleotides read TGTGCCAGCAGTTATAGTAACACCATATATTTT.